This T cell receptor (beta chain) is from a study of T-cell reconstitution after alpha-beta-depleted transplantation in children. In germline, CDR1 is MGHRA, CDR2 YSYEKL. The V end was cut by 0 bases, the J end by 0 bases, with 20 bases between. The CDR3 totals 19 residues. During its preparation, the TCRbeta library received unique molecular identifiers. TCRdb processed the PCR reads anew with MiXCR; each CDR3 protein has one entry. The table has nearly 200,000 distinct CDR3 sequences, about 6% seen once. This clonotype was counted ten times or more. Sequencing was performed on PBMCs, taken before TCRalphabeta/CD19-depleted stem cell transplant. This clonotype originated in a girl less than two years old with combined immunodeficiency, due to receive a stem cell transplant. J is TRBJ2-5 and V is TRBV4-1; D uncertain. The CDR3 loop reads CASSQDLLGSLQYQETQYF. DNA of the CDR3: TGCGCCAGCAGCCAAGATTTGTTGGGCTCTTTACAGTACCAAGAGACCCAGTACTTC.